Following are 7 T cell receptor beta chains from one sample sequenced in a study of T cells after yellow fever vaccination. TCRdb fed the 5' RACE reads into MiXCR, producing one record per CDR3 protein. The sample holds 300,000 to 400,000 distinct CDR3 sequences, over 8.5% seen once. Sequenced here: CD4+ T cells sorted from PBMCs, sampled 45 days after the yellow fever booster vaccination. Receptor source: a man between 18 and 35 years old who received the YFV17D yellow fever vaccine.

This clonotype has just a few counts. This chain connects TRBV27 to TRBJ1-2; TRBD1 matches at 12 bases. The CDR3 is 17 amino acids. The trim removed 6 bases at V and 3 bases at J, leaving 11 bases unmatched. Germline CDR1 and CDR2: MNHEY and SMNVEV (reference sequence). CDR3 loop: CASRQGQGAGIDYGYTF. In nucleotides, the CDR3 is TGTGCCAGCAGGCAGGGACAGGGGGCCGGGATTGACTATGGCTACACCTTC.

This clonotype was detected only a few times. This CDR3 is CASSLLQGAEKLFF. The CDR3 DNA is TGTGCCAGCAGCTTGTTGCAGGGGGCTGAAAAACTGTTTTTT. The chain carries TRBV7-9 and TRBJ1-4; TRBD1 matches 8 bases. The CDR3 is 14 residues long. V lost 3 bases and J lost 7; bases outside the gene matches: 4. In germline, CDR1 is SEHNR, CDR2 FQNEAQ (reference sequence).

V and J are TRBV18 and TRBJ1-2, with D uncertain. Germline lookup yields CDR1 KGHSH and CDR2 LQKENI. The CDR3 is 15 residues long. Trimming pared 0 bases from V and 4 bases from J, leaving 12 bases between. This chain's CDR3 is CASSPPAGLGYGYTF. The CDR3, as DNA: TGTGCCAGCTCACCACCGGCCGGTTTGGGCTATGGCTACACCTTC.

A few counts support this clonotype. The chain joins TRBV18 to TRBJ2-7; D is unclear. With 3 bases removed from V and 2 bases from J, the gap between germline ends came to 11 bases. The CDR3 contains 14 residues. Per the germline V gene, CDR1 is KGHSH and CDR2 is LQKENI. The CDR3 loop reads CASSPDVGPYEQYF. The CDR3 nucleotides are TGTGCCAGCTCACCCGACGTCGGCCCCTACGAGCAGTACTTC.

The CDR3 nucleotides are TGTGCCACCAGTTTACAAGAGACCCAGTACTTC. Translation gives CATSLQETQYF. The chain links TRBV24-1 to TRBJ2-5; D is ambiguous. The germline gives CDR1 KGHDR, CDR2 SFDVKD. The CDR3 has 11 amino acids. Trimming cost V 6 bases and J 2 bases, with 3 bases left between them.

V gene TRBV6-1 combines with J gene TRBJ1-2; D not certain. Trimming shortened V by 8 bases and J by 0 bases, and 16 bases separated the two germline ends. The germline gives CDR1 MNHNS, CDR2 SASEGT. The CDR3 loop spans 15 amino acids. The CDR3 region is CASLTSREPNYGYTF. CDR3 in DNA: TGTGCCAGCCTAACTTCGAGGGAGCCTAACTATGGCTACACCTTC.

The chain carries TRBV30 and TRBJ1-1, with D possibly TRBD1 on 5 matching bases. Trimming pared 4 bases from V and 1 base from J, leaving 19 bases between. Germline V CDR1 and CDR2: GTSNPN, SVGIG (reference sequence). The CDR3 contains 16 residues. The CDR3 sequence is CAWMGGTETQNTEAFF. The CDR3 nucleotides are TGTGCCTGGATGGGTGGGACGGAGACTCAGAACACTGAAGCTTTCTTT.